The present TCR beta chain was sequenced within a study of T-cell memory formation after mild COVID-19. This CDR3 comprises 16 residues. Per germline, CDR1 MNHEY and CDR2 SVGAGI. V shed 0 bases, J shed 2 bases, and the junction held 6 bases outside the gene matches. TCRdb redid the calling of the 5' RACE reads with MiXCR, one entry per CDR3 protein. The sample consists of hundreds of thousands of distinct CDR3 sequences, approximately 19% of them appearing once. Turning to this clonotype: The antigen remains undetermined.

Findings of the study overall: Shrinking CD4+ clones resided mostly in CM and EM, and CD8+ ones in EMRA. Detection of some responders pre-infection suggested pre-existing cross-reactive memory T cells participated.

The gene calls are TRBV6-5 and TRBJ2-5, with 7 nucleotides matching TRBD1. This TCR was sampled from an adult woman who had mild COVID-19 (a few samples of this study predate the infection). Cell type and time point are not known. The sequenced sample consisted of PBMCs or a T cell subset sorted from them (not recorded which). The CDR3 DNA follows: TGTGCCAGCAGTTACTCGCCCCGGGACAGACAAGAGACCCAGTACTTC. Protein product: CASSYSPRDRQETQYF.